This T cell receptor beta chain was recovered during a study of T cell responses to AZD1222 COVID-19 vaccine. Overall study findings and caveats: There were vaccine-associated CD4 TCRs across spike, dominant at 160-218 and 743-854.

The CDR3 is 14 residues long. With 2 bases clipped from V and 3 bases from J, the junction kept 0 bases outside the gene matches. Germline CDR1 reads MNHEY; CDR2 reads SVGEGT. Of note for this clone: Its antigen is not identified.

Some clones are missing from TCRdb's copy, which holds only in-frame ones; the method was immunoSEQ multiplex PCR. The sample lists about 130,000 clones, around 87% occurring once. The specimen was peripheral blood, collected on day 0 of AZD1222 vaccination. The clonotype was recovered from an adult in good health. This chain joins TRBV6-2 or TRBV6-3 and TRBJ2-7, with TRBD2 identical over 11 bases. The CDR3 reads CASSYTSGSYEQYF. In nucleotides, the CDR3 is TGTGCCAGCAGTTACACTAGCGGGAGCTACGAGCAGTACTTC.